These 31 T cell receptor beta chains came from one sample sequenced in a study of blood T cell repertoires in COVID-19. Repertoires were generated with immunoSEQ multiplex PCR, while TCRdb's copy carries only in-frame clones and drops some. The sample holds about 220,000 clones, approximately 77% seen once. The sequencing sample was made of peripheral blood. Receptors were obtained from a woman of 80 years or more with acute or convalescent COVID-19.

The V gene is TRBV7-3, the J gene TRBJ2-3, with 8 bases that match TRBD1. With 2 bases clipped from V and 4 bases from J, the junction kept 11 bases outside the gene matches. The germline gives CDR1 SGHTA, CDR2 FQGTGA. The CDR3 is made up of 17 amino acids. CDR3 sequence: CASSLATGQGGADTQYF. In DNA, the CDR3 is TGTGCCAGCAGCTTAGCTACTGGACAGGGTGGCGCAGATACGCAGTATTTT. The entire variable domain, with the rest obtained from reference TRBV7-3 and TRBJ2-3, is as follows: GAGVSQTPSNKVTEKGKYVELRCDPISGHTALYWYRQSLGQGPEFLIYFQGTGAADDSGLPNDRFFAVRPEGSVSTLKIQRTERGDSAVYLCASSLATGQGGADTQYFGPGTRLTVL.

This chain uses TRBV6-1 with TRBJ1-2, with D tentatively TRBD1 (5 bases). CDR3 length: 14 amino acids. Germline V gives CDR1 MNHNS, CDR2 SASEGT. Trimming cost V 0 bases and J 6 bases, with 11 bases left between them. The CDR3 coding sequence is TGTGCCAGCAGTGAAGCTGGGGGAGGCGATGGCTACACCTTC. It codes for CASSEAGGGDGYTF.

This clone was detected a few times. The chain has TRBV11-3 and TRBJ2-1; 8 nucleotides line up with TRBD1. This CDR3 spans 17 amino acids. Germline loops: CDR1 SGHNT, CDR2 YENEEA. V was pared by 2 bases and J by 8 bases, with 14 bases of the junction left unmatched. The CDR3 sequence: CASSLNPGGAGTDEQFF. The CDR3 DNA reads TGTGCCAGCAGCTTAAACCCAGGGGGCGCAGGGACGGATGAGCAGTTCTTC.

Written as DNA, the CDR3 is TGTGCCAGCAGCTCAACACCCCCGGGACAGGCCTTAATCTACGAGCAGTACTTC. It codes for CASSSTPPGQALIYEQYF. This rearrangement joins TRBV2 to TRBJ2-7, with 8 bases fitting TRBD1. With 6 bases clipped from V and 3 bases from J, the junction kept 19 bases outside the gene matches. The CDR3 is 18 residues long. Per germline, CDR1 SNHLY and CDR2 FYNNEI.

The rearrangement links TRBV4-1 to TRBJ1-4; D ambiguous. Trimming removed 4 bases at V and 7 bases at J, with 16 bases between. Looked up from germline, CDR1 is MGHRA and CDR2 is YSYEKL. The CDR3 sequence is 15 residues long. The CDR3: CASSPLERVSEKLFF. Written as DNA, the CDR3 is TGCGCCAGCAGCCCCCTAGAGAGAGTTTCTGAAAAACTGTTTTTT.

This clone was counted only a few times. This chain joins TRBV10-3 and TRBJ1-2; D may be TRBD1 (6 bases). Germline V lookup: CDR1 ENHRY, CDR2 SYGVKD. This CDR3 has 17 amino acids. The V and J ends lost 6 bases and 7 bases respectively, with 27 bases between them. The CDR3 region has the DNA TGTGCCATCAGGCCCTATCCGGGACAAGGGCCTATGCGTGGCTACACCTTC. Translated, it gives CAIRPYPGQGPMRGYTF.

This sequence joins TRBV9 and TRBJ2-1, with D perhaps TRBD1 (5 bases). Trimming cost V 3 bases and J 9 bases, with 13 bases left between them. Per germline, CDR1 SGDLS and CDR2 YYNGEE. This CDR3 spans 13 amino acids. In nucleotides, the CDR3 is TGTGCCAGCAGCGCACCAGGGTCTATTGAGCAGTTCTTC. Its protein product is CASSAPGSIEQFF.

This chain connects TRBV6-5 to TRBJ1-2; the D gene is possibly TRBD1 (6 bases). The germline CDR1 and CDR2 sequences are MNHEY and SVGAGI. Trimming shortened V by 9 bases and J by 6 bases, and 8 bases separated the two germline ends. This CDR3 has 10 amino acids. The CDR3 sequence: CASYRDGYTF. In DNA, the CDR3 is TGTGCCAGTTACAGGGATGGCTACACCTTC.

The J gene is TRBJ1-2, the V gene TRBV6-1, with D unclear. This CDR3 contains 13 residues. Per the germline V gene, CDR1 is MNHNS and CDR2 is SASEGT. The V gene lost 3 bases and the J gene lost 2 bases, with 7 bases spanning the gap. CDR3 sequence reads: CASSETHNYGYTF. DNA of the CDR3: TGTGCCAGCAGTGAGACTCACAACTATGGCTACACCTTC.

The V call is TRBV19, the J call TRBJ1-1, with unresolved D. CDR3 length: 12 amino acids. The germline CDR1 and CDR2 sequences are LNHDA and SQIVND (reference sequence). The V end was cut by 1 base, the J end by 8 bases, with 8 bases between. The CDR3, as DNA: TGTGCCAGTAGTATAGTAATGCGGGAAGCTTTCTTT. Residues: CASSIVMREAFF.

The chain links TRBV4-2 to TRBJ1-1, with a weak D call TRBD1 (5 bases). V was pared by 1 base and J by 0 bases, with 12 bases between. The germline V gene encodes CDR1 LGHNA and CDR2 YNFKEQ. The CDR3 spans 16 residues. The CDR3 DNA reads TGTGCCAGCAGCCAAGTTGGGGGAGGGCTGAACACTGAAGCTTTCTTT. Protein sequence: CASSQVGGGLNTEAFF.

The chain has TRBV28 and TRBJ1-3; the D is unclear. Germline V gene data show CDR1 as MDHEN and CDR2 as SYDVKM. The V gene lost 1 base and the J gene lost 0 bases, with 10 bases spanning the gap. The CDR3 is 16 residues long. The CDR3 DNA reads TGTGCCAGCAGTTTATTTGAGGCAGTCTCTGGAAACACCATATATTTT. Amino acid sequence: CASSLFEAVSGNTIYF.

V gene TRBV11-2 combines with J gene TRBJ1-2; D might be TRBD1 (5 bases). The CDR3 consists of 13 residues. In germline, CDR1 is SGHAT, CDR2 FQNNGV. Trimming pared 5 bases from V and 2 bases from J, leaving 9 bases between. The CDR3 loop reads CASSLDRNYGYTF. The DNA of the CDR3 is TGTGCCAGCAGCCTCGACAGAAACTATGGCTACACCTTC.

This chain links TRBV19 with TRBJ1-1; 10 nucleotides match TRBD1. CDR3 length: 14 amino acids. CDR1 and CDR2 (germline): LNHDA, SQIVND (reference sequence). J gave up 11 bases and V 4 bases, and 10 bases lay outside the gene matches. CDR3 residues: CASSRGQGSFQAFF. The CDR3 DNA sequence: TGTGCCAGTAGTAGGGGACAGGGGTCTTTTCAGGCTTTCTTT.

The chain couples TRBV9 to TRBJ1-6, with 10 bases identical to TRBD1. Trimming removed 4 bases from V and 10 bases from J; junction bases left unmatched: 8. The CDR3 sequence is 15 residues long. Per germline, CDR1 SGDLS and CDR2 YYNGEE. The CDR3 is CASSPPGTGESPLHF. The CDR3 DNA reads TGTGCCAGCAGCCCCCCCGGGACAGGGGAATCACCCCTCCACTTT.

This chain uses TRBV27 with TRBJ1-4, with a tentative D call TRBD1 (6 bases). From germline, CDR1 is MNHEY and CDR2 SMNVEV (reference sequence). The CDR3 length is 15 residues. V lost 4 bases, J lost 1 base, and 10 bases lay in between. The CDR3 loop reads CASSSRTVTNEKLFF. The CDR3 DNA is TGTGCCAGCAGTTCGAGGACAGTAACTAATGAAAAACTGTTTTTT.

This clone was detected once. The chain carries TRBV3-1 (or the pseudogene TRBV3-2) and TRBJ2-7; TRBD2 might be the D (6 bases). Germline lookup yields CDR1 LGHDT and CDR2 YNNKEL (reference sequence). The CDR3 totals 17 residues. Trimming pared 0 bases from V and 2 bases from J, leaving 17 bases between. This CDR3 reads CASSQESGIAVPYEQYF. DNA of the CDR3: TGTGCCAGCAGCCAAGAAAGCGGAATAGCGGTCCCCTACGAGCAGTACTTC.

The chain links TRBV5-5 to TRBJ1-2; 10 bases match TRBD1. The germline V gene has CDR1 SGHKS and CDR2 YYEKEE (reference sequence). The CDR3 spans 16 residues. The J segment lost 6 bases and the V segment lost 2 bases, leaving 10 bases of the junction unmatched. The CDR3 bases are TGTGCCAGCAGCTTTGATCCGGGACAGGGGTATAATGGCTACACCTTC. Its translation is CASSFDPGQGYNGYTF.

The chain joins TRBV19 to TRBJ1-5, with TRBD1 as a possible D gene (5 bases). V lost 6 bases and J 2 bases, leaving 23 bases between the germline ends. There are 18 residues in the CDR3. Germline values: CDR1 LNHDA, CDR2 SQIVND (reference sequence). In DNA, the CDR3 is TGTGCCAGTAGCCATGGGGCAAAAAAATATAGTGGCAATCAGCCCCAGCATTTT. Its protein is CASSHGAKKYSGNQPQHF. The full variable domain, in which reference TRBV19 and TRBJ1-5 provide the parts outside the CDR3, is DGGITQSPKYLFRKEGQNVTLSCEQNLNHDAMYWYRQDPGQGLRLIYYSQIVNDFQKGDIAEGYSVSREKKESFPLTVTSAQKNPTAFYLCASSHGAKKYSGNQPQHFGDGTRLSIL.

The CDR3 spells CASSLLGQGFRETQYF. CDR3 nucleotide sequence: TGTGCCAGCAGCTTACTGGGACAGGGGTTCCGAGAGACCCAGTACTTC. V gene TRBV7-9 combines with J gene TRBJ2-5; 10 positions match TRBD1. The CDR3 loop spans 16 amino acids. CDR1 is SEHNR and CDR2 is FQNEAQ in the germline V gene (reference sequence). V shed 2 bases, J shed 4 bases, and the junction held 7 bases outside the gene matches.

To note about this clone: This CDR3 is also generated by other DNA sequences in the sample. The V call is TRBV6-5, the J call TRBJ1-1; D remains ambiguous. There are 13 residues in the CDR3. Germline V gene sequence: CDR1 MNHEY, CDR2 SVGAGI. Between the trimmed V and J ends, which lost 0 bases and 5 bases, there was a span of 7 bases. CDR3 amino acids: CASSYSRGTEAFF. The DNA for the CDR3 is TGTGCCAGCAGTTACTCCCGAGGGACTGAAGCTTTCTTT.

V is TRBV15 and J is TRBJ1-5; TRBD1 agrees at 9 bases. Germline assignment: CDR1 LNHNV and CDR2 YYDKDF (reference sequence). The CDR3 is 14 amino acids. The ends lost 3 bases at V and 5 bases at J; junction bases unmatched: 2. The CDR3 DNA sequence: TGTGCCACCAGCAGGGACAGGGGTGATCAGCCCCAGCATTTT. Protein: CATSRDRGDQPQHF.

The chain has TRBV11-3 and TRBJ2-1; D is undetermined. Germline CDR1 reads SGHNT; CDR2 reads YENEEA. Trimming stripped 8 bases from V and 2 bases from J, with 10 bases between. This CDR3 region has 13 residues. The CDR3 DNA follows: TGTGCCAGCTCCCAGGCAACCTACAATGAGCAGTTCTTC. Protein: CASSQATYNEQFF.

This chain connects TRBV18 to TRBJ2-7, with a weak D call TRBD1 (5 bases). The CDR3 loop spans 13 amino acids. Per germline, CDR1 KGHSH and CDR2 LQKENI. V lost 3 bases and J 12 bases, leaving 18 bases between the germline ends. CDR3 nucleotide sequence: TGTGCCAGCTCACCGAGTGATAGGGGATTCGGGTACTTC. It translates to CASSPSDRGFGYF.

The V gene is TRBV11-2, the J gene TRBJ2-1; D perhaps matches TRBD1 (5 bases). The CDR3 is 16 amino acids. CDR1 is SGHAT and CDR2 is FQNNGV in the germline V gene. Deletions cut 5 bases from V and 6 bases from J, with 20 bases between. CDR3 protein: CASSATHWGYGNEQFF. The CDR3 DNA is TGTGCCAGCAGCGCTACTCACTGGGGCTATGGCAATGAGCAGTTCTTC. Drawing the rest from reference TRBV11-2 and TRBJ2-1, the complete variable domain is EAGVAQSPRYKIIEKRQSVAFWCNPISGHATLYWYQQILGQGPKLLIQFQNNGVVDDSQLPKDRFSAERLKGVDSTLKIQPAKLEDSAVYLCASSATHWGYGNEQFFGPGTRLTVL.

The chain recombines TRBV28 with TRBJ2-1; 12 bases are a match to TRBD2. The germline gives CDR1 MDHEN, CDR2 SYDVKM. J gave up 3 bases and V 6 bases, and 12 bases lay outside the gene matches. The CDR3 runs 18 residues. CDR3 in DNA: TGTGCCAGCAGGCCTAGGCCAGGACTAGCGGGAATCTACAATGAGCAGTTCTTC. Protein product: CASRPRPGLAGIYNEQFF. The variable domain in full, completed from reference TRBV28 and TRBJ2-1, reads DVKVTQSSRYLVKRTGEKVFLECVQDMDHENMFWYRQDPGLGLRLIYFSYDVKMKEKGDIPEGYSVSREKKERFSLILESASTNQTSMYLCASRPRPGLAGIYNEQFFGPGTRLTVL.

This clone was counted once. This chain joins TRBV2 and TRBJ1-6; 8 nucleotides match TRBD1. The CDR3 totals 16 residues. CDR1 is SNHLY, CDR2 FYNNEI, per germline. Unmatched junction bases numbered 6, after V lost 3 bases and J lost 5 bases. The CDR3 sequence is CASSDFRGPDNSPLHF. CDR3 nucleotide sequence: TGTGCCAGCAGTGATTTCAGGGGGCCTGATAATTCACCCCTCCACTTT. Combining the CDR3 with reference TRBV2 and TRBJ1-6 gives the whole variable domain EPEVTQTPSHQVTQMGQEVILRCVPISNHLYFYWYRQILGQKVEFLVSFYNNEISEKSEIFDDQFSVERPDGSNFTLKIRSTKLEDSAMYFCASSDFRGPDNSPLHFGNGTRLTVT.

The V call is TRBV5-4, the J call TRBJ1-4; D is possibly TRBD1 (6 bases). CDR3 length: 16 amino acids. V shed 2 bases and J shed 0 bases, with 11 bases lying between them. The germline V gene encodes CDR1 SGHNT and CDR2 YYREEE (reference sequence). CDR3 sequence: CASSLQGLATNEKLFF. The DNA for the CDR3 is TGTGCCAGCAGCTTACAGGGCCTAGCAACTAATGAAAAACTGTTTTTT.

The V and J genes are TRBV30 and TRBJ1-5; 9 positions match TRBD1. This CDR3 is built from 17 residues. Trimming cost V 2 bases and J 1 base; bases outside gene matches: 9. The germline CDR1 and CDR2 sequences are GTSNPN and SVGIG (reference sequence). CDR3 bases: TGTGCCTGGAGTACAGACCGGACAGGGGCCAGCAATCAGCCCCAGCATTTT. Its protein is CAWSTDRTGASNQPQHF.

This clone is medium-sized. The chain recombines TRBV30 with TRBJ1-1; 11 nucleotides line up with TRBD1. J gave up 0 bases and V 3 bases, and 6 bases lay outside the gene matches. Germline-derived CDR1 and CDR2 are GTSNPN and SVGIG (reference sequence). The CDR3 length is 16 residues. The CDR3 DNA reads as TGTGCCTGGAGGGCCGGGACAGGGGGAATGAACACTGAAGCTTTCTTT. This translates into CAWRAGTGGMNTEAFF.

The chain couples TRBV10-3 to TRBJ1-1; D gene uncertain. The ends were cut back, 7 bases at V and 3 bases at J, with 12 bases in the middle. The CDR3 sequence is 13 residues long. Looked up from germline, CDR1 is ENHRY and CDR2 is SYGVKD. The CDR3 DNA follows: TGTGCCATCACGAGAAGAGAGGACACTGAAGCTTTCTTT. Translation: CAITRREDTEAFF.